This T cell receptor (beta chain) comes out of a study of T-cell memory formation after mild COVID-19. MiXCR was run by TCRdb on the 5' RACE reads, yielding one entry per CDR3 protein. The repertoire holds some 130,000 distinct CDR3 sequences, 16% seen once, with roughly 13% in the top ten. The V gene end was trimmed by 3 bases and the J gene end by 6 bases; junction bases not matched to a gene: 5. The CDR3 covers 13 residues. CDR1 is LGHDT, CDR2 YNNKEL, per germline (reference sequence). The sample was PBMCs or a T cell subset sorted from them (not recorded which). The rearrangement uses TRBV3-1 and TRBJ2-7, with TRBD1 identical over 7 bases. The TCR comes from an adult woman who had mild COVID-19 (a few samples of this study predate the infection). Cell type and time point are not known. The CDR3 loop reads CASSQVPGGEQYF. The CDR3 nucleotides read TGTGCCAGCAGCCAGGTTCCAGGGGGCGAGCAGTACTTC.